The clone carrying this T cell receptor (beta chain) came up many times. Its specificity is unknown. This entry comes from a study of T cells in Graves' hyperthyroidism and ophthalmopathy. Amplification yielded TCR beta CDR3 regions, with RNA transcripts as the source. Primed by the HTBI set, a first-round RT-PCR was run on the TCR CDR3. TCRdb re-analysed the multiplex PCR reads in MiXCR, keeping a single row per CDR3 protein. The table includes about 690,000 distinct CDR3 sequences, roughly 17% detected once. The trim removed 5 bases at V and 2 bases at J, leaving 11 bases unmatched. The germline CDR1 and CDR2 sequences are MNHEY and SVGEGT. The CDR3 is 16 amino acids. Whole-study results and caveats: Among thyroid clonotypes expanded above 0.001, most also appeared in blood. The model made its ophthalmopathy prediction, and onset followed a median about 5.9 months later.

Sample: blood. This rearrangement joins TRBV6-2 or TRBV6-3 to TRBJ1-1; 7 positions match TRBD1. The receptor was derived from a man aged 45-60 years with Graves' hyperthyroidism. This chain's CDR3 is CASSAGQARGNTEAFF. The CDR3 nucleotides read TGTGCCAGCAGTGCCGGACAGGCCAGAGGAAACACTGAAGCTTTCTTT.